This is a list of T cell receptor beta chains from one sample in a study of shared clonotypes between healthy human individuals. Assay: immunoSEQ multiplex PCR; the TCRdb copy retains only in-frame clones and omits some. The sample yields approximately 530,000 clones, about 96% seen once. The material sequenced was naive CD4+ T cells sorted from blood. Receptors originate from a woman in her 30s in good health. The CDR3 runs from the conserved cysteine through the conserved F or W. The D gene is left open where the match is weak. Only part of the rows carry a size: once, few, many, or a class if the clone is expanded.

once,NA,TRBJ2-1,TRBV27,TGTGCCAGCAGTTTACCCCTGTCCGGGAACCCCAAGTTCTTC,CASSLPLSGNPKFF
NA,NA,TRBJ2-3,TRBV6-5,TGTGCCAGCAGTTCACCGGGACCTGTTGATACGCAGTATTTT,CASSSPGPVDTQYF
once,NA,TRBJ2-7,TRBV28,TGTGCCACACAGGGCTCCTACGAGCAGTACTTC,CATQGSYEQYF
NA,NA,TRBJ1-5,TRBV30,TGTGCCTGGAGTGCAGGAGAAGCCCAGCATTTT,CAWSAGEAQHF
NA,NA,TRBJ2-7,TRBV13,TGTGCCAGCAGCCGCCCTCGGGGGAAGAACGAGCAGTACTTC,CASSRPRGKNEQYF
NA,NA,TRBJ2-2,TRBV5-1,TGCGCCAGCAGCTTGGTGGGCAACACCGGGGAGCTGTTTTTT,CASSLVGNTGELFF
NA,NA,TRBJ2-7,TRBV11-2,TGTGCCAGCAGCCTGACAGGTTGGTCCTACGAGCAGTACTTC,CASSLTGWSYEQYF
NA,NA,TRBJ1-2,TRBV27,TGTGCCAGCAGCACTCGCCGGGAGACGTACTATGGCTACACCTTC,CASSTRRETYYGYTF
NA,NA,TRBJ2-3,TRBV4-2,TGTGCCAGCAGCCCGGCGAACCCGAAGAGGGCAGATACGCAGTATTTT,CASSPANPKRADTQYF
NA,NA,TRBJ2-6,TRBV25-1,TGTGCCAGCAGTGATAGCTCTGGGGCCAACGTCCTGACTTTC,CASSDSSGANVLTF
NA,NA,TRBJ2-5,TRBV30,TGTGCCTGGAGTGTTAATAGCTGGGCAGAGACCCAGTACTTC,CAWSVNSWAETQYF
NA,TRBD1,TRBJ1-2,TRBV28,TGTGCCAGCAGTCCAGGGACAGTGCTGGGGGGCTACACCTTC,CASSPGTVLGGYTF
NA,TRBD2,TRBJ2-1,TRBV19,TGTGCCAGTAGCAAGGCGGTGGTGGCTAGCGGGAGGACTGAGCAGTTCTTC,CASSKAVVASGRTEQFF